Shown below are 22 T cell receptor beta chains from a single sample sequenced in a study of blood T cell repertoires in COVID-19. Sequencing was performed with immunoSEQ multiplex PCR; in TCRdb, only in-frame clones are kept and a portion is missing. The sample has 260,000 or so clones, 83% seen once. Source material: PBMCs or T cells enriched from blood (not recorded which). The source of these receptors is a woman aged 40-49 years who had been exposed to COVID-19.

This chain uses TRBV7-8 with TRBJ1-5, with 8 bases that match TRBD1. The CDR3 consists of 17 residues. The V gene end was trimmed by 2 bases and the J gene end by 3 bases; junction bases not matched to a gene: 9. Germline CDR1 is SGHVS and CDR2 is FQNEAQ. The DNA of the CDR3 is TGTGCCAGCAGCTTAAGTGAGGCAGGGGGCATCAATCAGCCCCAGCATTTT. Its translation is CASSLSEAGGINQPQHF.

The chain carries TRBV4-3 and TRBJ2-1; tentatively, D is TRBD2 (6 bases). This CDR3 spans 15 amino acids. Germline assignment: CDR1 LGHNA and CDR2 YSLEER. V lost 4 bases to trimming and J lost 4 bases, with 14 bases between them. The CDR3 nucleotides read TGCGCCAGCAGCCGGTGGACGGGAGAGTACAATGAGCAGTTCTTC. It codes for CASSRWTGEYNEQFF.

DNA for the CDR3: TGCGCCAGCCGGAGGGGGACAGGGGAAAACACCATATATTTT. Its protein product is CASRRGTGENTIYF. This rearrangement joins TRBV5-1 to TRBJ1-3; 10 bases agree with TRBD1. From germline, CDR1 is SGHRS and CDR2 YFSETQ. With V trimmed by 7 bases and J by 6 bases, 7 bases remained unmatched. The CDR3 extends over 14 amino acids. The variable domain in full, completed from reference TRBV5-1 and TRBJ1-3, reads KAGVTQTPRYLIKTRGQQVTLSCSPISGHRSVSWYQQTPGQGLQFLFEYFSETQRNKGNFPGRFSGRQFSNSRSEMNVSTLELGDSALYLCASRRGTGENTIYFGEGSWLTVV.

This sequence joins TRBV30 and TRBJ1-2, with TRBD1 matching 8 bases. Germline V gives CDR1 GTSNPN, CDR2 SVGIG (reference sequence). The CDR3 consists of 14 residues. Germline trimming cut 6 bases from V and 4 bases from J; bases unmatched to any gene: 10. CDR3 loop: CACSRAGGSYGYTF. CDR3 in DNA: TGTGCCTGTTCCCGGGCAGGGGGCAGCTATGGCTACACCTTC.

This chain joins TRBV5-4 and TRBJ2-3; no clear D gene. This CDR3 has 14 amino acids. Germline lookup yields CDR1 SGHNT and CDR2 YYREEE (reference sequence). Trimming took 2 bases from V and 0 from J, leaving 7 bases between them. CDR3 DNA: TGTGCCAGCAGCTTACCCACTAGCACAGATACGCAGTATTTT. Translating gives CASSLPTSTDTQYF.

The V gene is TRBV18, the J gene TRBJ1-4, with a possible D match to TRBD1 (5 bases). The germline CDR1 and CDR2 sequences are KGHSH and LQKENI. Trimming removed 3 bases at V and 3 bases at J, with 11 bases between. The CDR3 has 15 residues. CDR3 amino acids: CASSPAGQPNEKLFF. The CDR3 DNA sequence: TGTGCCAGCTCACCCGCGGGGCAGCCTAATGAAAAACTGTTTTTT.

V and J are TRBV19 and TRBJ2-1; 12 bases align to TRBD2. The ends lost 5 bases at V and 3 bases at J; junction bases unmatched: 5. Germline CDR1 LNHDA, CDR2 SQIVND (reference sequence). This CDR3 is built from 16 residues. This chain's CDR3 is CASSSRTSGDYNEQFF. The CDR3, as DNA: TGTGCCAGTAGTTCTCGGACTAGCGGGGACTACAATGAGCAGTTCTTC.

The chain links TRBV19 to TRBJ1-1; a possible D gene is TRBD1 (5 bases). Trimming left V 9 bases short and J 2 bases short, with 10 bases between. Germline CDR1 and CDR2: LNHDA and SQIVND (reference sequence). The CDR3 loop spans 12 amino acids. CDR3 loop: CASREGNTEAFF. Here the CDR3 DNA reads TGTGCCAGCAGGGAGGGCAACACTGAAGCTTTCTTT.

This clone was counted only a few times. The genes are TRBV19 and TRBJ1-5; D gene ambiguous. The germline gives CDR1 LNHDA, CDR2 SQIVND (reference sequence). This CDR3 has 11 amino acids. V gave up 9 bases and J gave up 7 bases, with 10 bases separating them. CDR3 DNA: TGTGCCAGGATGCGGGTCCAGCCCCAGCATTTT. It translates to CARMRVQPQHF. The entire variable domain, with the rest obtained from reference TRBV19 and TRBJ1-5, is as follows: DGGITQSPKYLFRKEGQNVTLSCEQNLNHDAMYWYRQDPGQGLRLIYYSQIVNDFQKGDIAEGYSVSREKKESFPLTVTSAQKNPTAFYLCARMRVQPQHFGDGTRLSIL.

The gene calls are TRBV7-6 and TRBJ2-3, with D possibly TRBD1 on 6 matching bases. CDR3 size: 15 residues. V gave up 0 bases and J gave up 1 base, with 8 bases separating them. Germline loops: CDR1 SGHVS, CDR2 FNYEAQ. DNA for the CDR3: TGTGCCAGCAGCTTAGCGGGGGCCCGCACAGATACGCAGTATTTT. Protein: CASSLAGARTDTQYF.

The V call is TRBV10-3, the J call TRBJ2-1, with D perhaps matching TRBD1 (5 bases). The CDR3 is made up of 12 amino acids. From germline, CDR1 is ENHRY and CDR2 SYGVKD. V was pared by 5 bases and J by 9 bases, with 11 bases between. The CDR3 DNA reads as TGTGCCATCAGTCCAATGACAGCTGAGCAGTTCTTC. Its protein is CAISPMTAEQFF.

V usage is TRBV18 and J usage is TRBJ2-3; TRBD2 agrees at 7 bases. The junction had 12 bases not matched to a gene; V was cut back by 3 bases and J by 6 bases. From germline, CDR1 is KGHSH and CDR2 LQKENI. The CDR3 consists of 16 residues. CDR3 coding DNA: TGTGCCAGCTCACCCCGACTAGCTCAGAGTATTGATACGCAGTATTTT. It is translated as CASSPRLAQSIDTQYF.

J is TRBJ2-2 and V is TRBV3-1 (or the pseudogene TRBV3-2); possible D gene TRBD2, 6 bases. V lost 3 bases to trimming and J lost 0 bases, with 14 bases between them. This CDR3 is built from 17 residues. Germline values: CDR1 LGHDT, CDR2 YNNKEL (reference sequence). CDR3 loop: CASSHWAGRSNTGELFF. Here the CDR3 DNA reads TGTGCCAGCAGCCACTGGGCGGGGAGGTCGAACACCGGGGAGCTGTTTTTT.

The chain couples TRBV19 to TRBJ1-1, with D unclear. Germline values: CDR1 LNHDA, CDR2 SQIVND (reference sequence). The ends were cut back, 1 base at V and 11 bases at J, with 11 bases in the middle. This CDR3 comprises 12 residues. CDR3 coding DNA: TGTGCCAGTAGTATAGGGCCGCTGTATGCTTTCTTT. Residues: CASSIGPLYAFF.

The chain uses TRBV12-5 and TRBJ1-5; 9 nucleotides align to TRBD1. V was pared by 6 bases and J by 5 bases, with 14 bases of the junction left unmatched. Germline loops: CDR1 LGHNT, CDR2 FRNRAP. There are 17 residues in the CDR3. CDR3 bases: TGTGCTAGTGGCTCCCCCGGGACAGGGATTTCCGATCAGCCCCAGCATTTT. Translated, it gives CASGSPGTGISDQPQHF.

This chain joins TRBV2 and TRBJ2-3; weak D call: TRBD2 (7 bases). V lost 3 bases to trimming and J lost 1 base, with 11 bases between them. CDR1 is SNHLY, CDR2 FYNNEI, per germline. The CDR3 sequence is 15 residues long. The CDR3 is CASSEGAGGTDTQYF. The CDR3, as DNA: TGTGCCAGCAGTGAGGGGGCGGGGGGCACAGATACGCAGTATTTT.

The genes are TRBV7-2 and TRBJ1-2; maybe TRBD1 (5 bases). The germline gives CDR1 SGHTA, CDR2 FQGNSA. CDR3 size: 14 residues. Between the trimmed V and J ends, which lost 1 base and 4 bases, there was a span of 10 bases. In DNA, the CDR3 is TGTGCCAGCAGCTTAGGGCTCAGGGTCTATGGCTACACCTTC. Its translation is CASSLGLRVYGYTF. The full variable domain, in which reference TRBV7-2 and TRBJ1-2 provide the parts outside the CDR3, is GAGVSQSPSNKVTEKGKDVELRCDPISGHTALYWYRQSLGQGLEFLIYFQGNSAPDKSGLPSDRFSAERTGGSVSTLTIQRTQQEDSAVYLCASSLGLRVYGYTFGSGTRLTVV.

The CDR3 coding sequence is TGTGCCAGTAGTGGACAGGGGGCATCTGAAAAACTGTTTTTT. Translating gives CASSGQGASEKLFF. The gene calls are TRBV19 and TRBJ1-4, with 11 bases aligning to TRBD1. The germline gives CDR1 LNHDA, CDR2 SQIVND (reference sequence). The CDR3 covers 14 residues. V lost 5 bases to trimming and J lost 7 bases; unmatched junction nucleotides: 3.

This clone was seen once. The CDR3 is CASSPGQGVEPQHF. The CDR3 region has the DNA TGTGCCAGCTCACCAGGGCAGGGGGTCGAGCCCCAGCATTTT. The chain recombines TRBV18 with TRBJ1-5, with 7 bases matching TRBD1. Germline loops: CDR1 KGHSH, CDR2 LQKENI. V shed 2 bases and J 8 bases; nucleotides not matched to a gene: 6. The CDR3 covers 14 residues.

The DNA for the CDR3 is TGTGCCAGCAGTTTAAATCAGGGCACAGAGCAGTACTTC. Protein product: CASSLNQGTEQYF. V usage is TRBV28 and J usage is TRBJ2-7; possible D gene TRBD1, 5 bases. The CDR3 runs 13 residues. The germline gives CDR1 MDHEN, CDR2 SYDVKM. V was shortened by 2 bases and J by 7 bases, with 12 bases between the two germline ends.

Comments on this clone: One end of the junction is discordant with germline, which a read error may explain. The genes are TRBV13 and TRBJ1-1; D ambiguous. The CDR3 is 12 residues long. CDR1 and CDR2 (germline): PRHDT, FYEKMQ (reference sequence). The CDR3 sequence: CASSVGRTEAFF. The CDR3 DNA sequence: TGTGCCAGCAGCGTAGGGCGGACTGAAGCTTTCTTT.

The rearrangement joins TRBV9 to TRBJ2-2; D is unclear. Looked up from germline, CDR1 is SGDLS and CDR2 is YYNGEE. The V gene lost 0 bases and the J gene lost 0 bases, with 6 bases spanning the gap. The length of the CDR3 is 15 residues. CDR3 protein: CASSVGHSNTGELFF. In nucleotides, the CDR3 is TGTGCCAGCAGCGTAGGACATTCGAACACCGGGGAGCTGTTTTTT. The whole variable domain, filled in from reference TRBV9 and TRBJ2-2, reads DSGVTQTPKHLITATGQRVTLRCSPRSGDLSVYWYQQSLDQGLQFLIQYYNGEERAKGNILERFSAQQFPDLHSELNLSSLELGDSALYFCASSVGHSNTGELFFGEGSRLTVL.